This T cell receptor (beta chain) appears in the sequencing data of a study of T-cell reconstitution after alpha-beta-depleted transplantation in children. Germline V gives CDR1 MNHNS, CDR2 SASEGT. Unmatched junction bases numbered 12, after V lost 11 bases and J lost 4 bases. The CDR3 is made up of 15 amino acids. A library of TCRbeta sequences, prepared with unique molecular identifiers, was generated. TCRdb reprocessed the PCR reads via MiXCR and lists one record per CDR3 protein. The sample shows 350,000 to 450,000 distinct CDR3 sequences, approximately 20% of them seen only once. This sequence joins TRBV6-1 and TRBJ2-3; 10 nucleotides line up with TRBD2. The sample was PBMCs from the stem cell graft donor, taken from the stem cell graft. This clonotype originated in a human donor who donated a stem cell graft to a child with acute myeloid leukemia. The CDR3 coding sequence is TGTGCCTCGGGCGGGGGGACTAGCGTAGCAGATACGCAGTATTTT. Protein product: CASGGGTSVADTQYF.